Sequencing of this T cell receptor (beta chain) was carried out in a study of CD8 T cells in Susac syndrome. Of note for this clonotype: Its antigen remains unknown.

V was pared by 6 bases and J by 5 bases, with 13 bases between. The CDR3 contains 13 residues. CDR1 is MDHEN and CDR2 is SYDVKM in the germline V gene. Study results and caveats: The authors acknowledged that their TCR sequencing and HLA analysis involved a relatively small number of individuals.

Random hexamers were used to reverse transcribe an amount of roughly 0.5 to 1 ug RNA. MiXCR, run by TCRdb on the immunoSEQ multiplex PCR reads, gives a single entry per CDR3 protein. The sample lists about 430,000 distinct CDR3 sequences; roughly 85% were seen once. Sequenced input: CD8+ T cells from PBMCs. This TCR came from a human donor with multiple sclerosis. The chain joins TRBV28 to TRBJ1-2; D is uncertain. CDR3 region: CASSALELYGYTF. The CDR3 region has the DNA TGTGCCAGCAGCGCCCTGGAATTATATGGCTACACCTTC.